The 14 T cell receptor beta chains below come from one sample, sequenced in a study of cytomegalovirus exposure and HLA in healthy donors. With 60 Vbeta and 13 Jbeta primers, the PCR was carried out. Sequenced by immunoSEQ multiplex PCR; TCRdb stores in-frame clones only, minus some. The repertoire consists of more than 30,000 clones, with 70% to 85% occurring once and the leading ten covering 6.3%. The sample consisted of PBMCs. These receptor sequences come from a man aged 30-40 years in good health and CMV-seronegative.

The CDR3 loop is CSVDYGQGMPYEQYF. The CDR3 DNA is TGCAGCGTTGATTACGGACAGGGGATGCCCTACGAGCAGTACTTC. The chain recombines TRBV29-1 with TRBJ2-7; 9 positions match TRBD1. The CDR3 length is 15 residues. The ends lost 3 bases at V and 2 bases at J; junction bases unmatched: 8. Germline CDR1 SQVTM, CDR2 ANQGSEA.

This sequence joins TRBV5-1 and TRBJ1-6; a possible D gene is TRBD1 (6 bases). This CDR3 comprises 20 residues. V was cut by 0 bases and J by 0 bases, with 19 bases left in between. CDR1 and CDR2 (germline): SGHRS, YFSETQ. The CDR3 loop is CASSLGVRGHQSSYNSPLHF. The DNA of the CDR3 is TGCGCCAGCAGCTTGGGGGTTAGGGGACACCAGAGCTCCTATAATTCACCCCTCCACTTT.

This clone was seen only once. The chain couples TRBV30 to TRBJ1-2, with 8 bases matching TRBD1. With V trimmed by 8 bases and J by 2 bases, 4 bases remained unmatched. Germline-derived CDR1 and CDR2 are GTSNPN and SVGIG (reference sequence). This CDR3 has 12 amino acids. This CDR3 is CAVTGANYGYTF. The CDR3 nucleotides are TGTGCCGTGACAGGGGCCAACTATGGCTACACCTTC.

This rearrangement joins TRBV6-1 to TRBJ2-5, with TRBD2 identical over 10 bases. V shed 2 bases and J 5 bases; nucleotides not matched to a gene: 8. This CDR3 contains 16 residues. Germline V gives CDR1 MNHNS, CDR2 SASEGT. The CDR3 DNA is TGTGCCAGCAGTGAATTGCTAGCGGGAGTTGTGGAGACCCAGTACTTC. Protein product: CASSELLAGVVETQYF.

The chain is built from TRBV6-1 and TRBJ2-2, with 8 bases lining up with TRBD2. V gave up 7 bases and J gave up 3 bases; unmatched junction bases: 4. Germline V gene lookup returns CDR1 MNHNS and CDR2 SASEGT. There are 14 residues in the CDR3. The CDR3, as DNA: TGTGCCAGCAAGGCAGCGGGAGACACCGGGGAGCTGTTTTTT. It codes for CASKAAGDTGELFF.

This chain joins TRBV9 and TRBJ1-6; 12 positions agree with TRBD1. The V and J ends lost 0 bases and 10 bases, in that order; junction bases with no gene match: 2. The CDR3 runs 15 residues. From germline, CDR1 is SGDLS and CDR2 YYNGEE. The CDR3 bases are TGTGCCAGCAGCGTAGAGGGGACAGGGGGCTCACCCCTCCACTTT. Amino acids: CASSVEGTGGSPLHF.

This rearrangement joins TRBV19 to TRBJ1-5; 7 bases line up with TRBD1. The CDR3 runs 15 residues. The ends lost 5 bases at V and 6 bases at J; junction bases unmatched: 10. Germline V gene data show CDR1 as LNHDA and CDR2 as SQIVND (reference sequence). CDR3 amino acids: CASSQPGQRVQPQHF. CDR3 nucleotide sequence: TGTGCCAGTAGTCAACCGGGACAGAGAGTTCAGCCCCAGCATTTT.

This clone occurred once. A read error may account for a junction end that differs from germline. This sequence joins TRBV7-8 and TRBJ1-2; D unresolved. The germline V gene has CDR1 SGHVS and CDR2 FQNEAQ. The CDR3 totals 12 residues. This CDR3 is CASSYTDYGYPF. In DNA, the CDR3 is TGTGCCAGCAGTTACACAGACTATGGCTACCCCTTC.

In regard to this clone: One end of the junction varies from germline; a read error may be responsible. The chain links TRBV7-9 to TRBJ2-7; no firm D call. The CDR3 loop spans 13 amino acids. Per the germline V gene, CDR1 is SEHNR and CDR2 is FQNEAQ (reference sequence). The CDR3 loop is CSSSLAQNYEQYF. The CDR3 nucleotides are TGTTCCAGCAGCTTAGCACAGAACTACGAGCAGTACTTC.

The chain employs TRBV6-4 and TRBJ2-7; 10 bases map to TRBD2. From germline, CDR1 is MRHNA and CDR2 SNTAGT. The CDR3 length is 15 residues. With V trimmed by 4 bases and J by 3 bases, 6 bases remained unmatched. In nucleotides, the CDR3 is TGTGCCAGCAGTGGTAAGCTAGCGGGGGACTACGAGCAGTACTTC. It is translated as CASSGKLAGDYEQYF.

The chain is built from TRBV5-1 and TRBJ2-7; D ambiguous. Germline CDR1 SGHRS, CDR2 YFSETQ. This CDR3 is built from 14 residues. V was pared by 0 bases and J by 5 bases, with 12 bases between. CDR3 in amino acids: CASSLGSLADEQYF. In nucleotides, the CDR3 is TGCGCCAGCAGCTTGGGGTCTCTTGCGGACGAGCAGTACTTC. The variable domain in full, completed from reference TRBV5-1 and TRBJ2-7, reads KAGVTQTPRYLIKTRGQQVTLSCSPISGHRSVSWYQQTPGQGLQFLFEYFSETQRNKGNFPGRFSGRQFSNSRSEMNVSTLELGDSALYLCASSLGSLADEQYFGPGTRLTVT.

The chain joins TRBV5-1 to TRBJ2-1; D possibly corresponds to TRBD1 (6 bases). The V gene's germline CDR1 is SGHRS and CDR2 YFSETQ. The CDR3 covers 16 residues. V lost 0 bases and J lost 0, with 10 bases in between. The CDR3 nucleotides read TGCGCCAGCAGCTTGGTGGGGGCTAGCTCCTACAATGAGCAGTTCTTC. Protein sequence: CASSLVGASSYNEQFF.

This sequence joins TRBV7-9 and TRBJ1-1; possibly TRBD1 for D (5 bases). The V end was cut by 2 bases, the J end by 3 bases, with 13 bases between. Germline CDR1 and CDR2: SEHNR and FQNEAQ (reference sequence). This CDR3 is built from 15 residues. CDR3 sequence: CASSLTTATYTEAFF. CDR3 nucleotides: TGTGCCAGCAGCTTAACGACAGCGACTTACACTGAAGCTTTCTTT.

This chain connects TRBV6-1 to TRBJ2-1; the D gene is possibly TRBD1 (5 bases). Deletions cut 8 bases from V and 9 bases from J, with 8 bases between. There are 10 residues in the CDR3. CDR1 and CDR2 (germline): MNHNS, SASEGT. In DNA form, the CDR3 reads TGTGCCAGCGGTAGGGGTGAGCAGTTCTTC. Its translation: CASGRGEQFF.